The 16 T cell receptor beta chains below were found in one sample sequenced in a study of OX40 agonist ivuxolimab in advanced cancers. Sequencing was performed with immunoSEQ multiplex PCR; in TCRdb, only in-frame clones are kept and a portion is missing. The data show roughly 61,000 clones, 87% seen once. This specimen consisted of CD4+ or CD8+ T cells sorted from blood, obtained in a trial of the OX40 agonist ivuxolimab. The receptor source for this set is an adult with an advanced solid tumor such as melanoma, head and neck, liver or kidney cancer.

This chain joins TRBV7-9 and TRBJ2-5, with D perhaps TRBD2 (7 bases). CDR1 and CDR2 (germline): SEHNR, FQNEAQ (reference sequence). This CDR3 has 17 residues. Trimming left V 5 bases short and J 1 base short, with 20 bases between. CDR3 coding DNA: TGTGCCAGCAGCCAAAGGGGGGGAAGCTTTACCCAAGAGACCCAGTACTTC. Protein product: CASSQRGGSFTQETQYF.

CDR3 in amino acids: CASSSGGWRKNGYTF. Written as DNA, the CDR3 is TGTGCCAGCAGCTCAGGCGGTTGGAGAAAAAATGGCTACACCTTC. The chain couples TRBV9 to TRBJ1-2, with D unresolved. Deletions cut 4 bases from V and 6 bases from J, with 19 bases between. The CDR3 spans 15 residues. In germline, CDR1 is SGDLS, CDR2 YYNGEE.

The chain has TRBV7-2 and TRBJ2-7, with D unclear. V lost 1 base and J lost 3, with 4 bases in between. This CDR3 has 12 residues. Germline CDR1 reads SGHTA; CDR2 reads FQGNSA. The CDR3 DNA reads as TGTGCCAGCAGCTTAGTGCGCTACGAGCAGTACTTC. This translates into CASSLVRYEQYF.

The chain couples TRBV30 to TRBJ2-6; D remains ambiguous. Looked up from germline, CDR1 is GTSNPN and CDR2 is SVGIG (reference sequence). The CDR3 covers 13 residues. Trimming pared 4 bases from V and 7 bases from J, leaving 11 bases between. The CDR3 DNA is TGTGCCTGGACCGGTGGTGGAGCCAACGTCCTGACTTTC. Translated, it gives CAWTGGGANVLTF.

The genes are TRBV30 and TRBJ1-1; a possible D gene is TRBD1 (6 bases). V dropped 3 bases and J dropped 5 bases, with 16 bases sitting between them. The germline V gene encodes CDR1 GTSNPN and CDR2 SVGIG (reference sequence). The CDR3 consists of 14 residues. Here the CDR3 DNA reads TGTGCCTGGAGAGCACAGGGTGATTGGACTGAAGCTTTCTTT. Its translation is CAWRAQGDWTEAFF.

The chain uses TRBV30 and TRBJ2-3; D unclear. The CDR3 length is 13 residues. The germline V gene encodes CDR1 GTSNPN and CDR2 SVGIG (reference sequence). The V end was cut by 5 bases, the J end by 4 bases, with 13 bases between. CDR3 sequence (DNA): TGTGCCTGGGGGTCGGACCCCCCAGATACGCAGTATTTT. Its protein product is CAWGSDPPDTQYF.

The chain links TRBV5-6 to TRBJ2-7; 11 bases are a match to TRBD2. The CDR3 runs 15 residues. Germline CDR1 reads SGHDT; CDR2 reads YYEEEE. V gave up 6 bases and J gave up 4 bases; unmatched junction bases: 9. The CDR3 coding sequence is TGTGCCAGCACCCTGGAGACTAGCGGGAAATACGAGCAGTACTTC. Encoded protein: CASTLETSGKYEQYF.

V gene TRBV6-5 combines with J gene TRBJ1-2, with 7 bases lining up with TRBD1. CDR1 MNHEY and CDR2 SVGAGI come from the germline V gene. The V and J ends lost 6 bases and 8 bases, in that order; junction bases with no gene match: 15. The CDR3 runs 15 residues. DNA of the CDR3: TGTGCCAGCAGATACCGACGGGACAGCCCCACGGGCTACACCTTC. Amino acid sequence: CASRYRRDSPTGYTF.

The J gene is TRBJ2-7, the V gene TRBV7-6, with D perhaps being TRBD1 or TRBD2 (5 bases each). The CDR3 runs 14 residues. Germline V gene sequence: CDR1 SGHVS, CDR2 FNYEAQ. Trimming cost V 5 bases and J 3 bases, with 14 bases left between them. CDR3 DNA sequence: TGTGCCAGCAGCCCCTCCGGGACGGTCTACGAGCAGTACTTC. Protein product: CASSPSGTVYEQYF.

The chain has TRBV5-1 and TRBJ2-5; D may match TRBD1 or TRBD2 (6 bases each). The CDR3 loop spans 14 amino acids. CDR1 is SGHRS, CDR2 YFSETQ, per germline. V was trimmed by 6 bases and J by 3 bases, leaving 15 bases between them. The CDR3 loop reads CASKEGGREETQYF. CDR3 bases: TGCGCCAGCAAGGAGGGGGGAAGAGAAGAGACCCAGTACTTC.

The V gene is TRBV18, the J gene TRBJ2-6; no firm D call. CDR1 and CDR2 from the germline V gene are KGHSH and LQKENI. V dropped 6 bases and J dropped 0 bases, with 15 bases sitting between them. The CDR3 runs 17 residues. The CDR3 loop is CASSSSVGNSGANVLTF. CDR3 sequence (DNA): TGTGCCAGCTCCTCAAGTGTAGGGAACTCTGGGGCCAACGTCCTGACTTTC. Combining the CDR3 with reference TRBV18 and TRBJ2-6 gives the whole variable domain NAGVMQNPRHLVRRRGQEARLRCSPMKGHSHVYWYRQLPEEGLKFMVYLQKENIIDESGMPKERFSAEFPKEGPSILRIQQVVRGDSAAYFCASSSSVGNSGANVLTFGAGSRLTVL.

The chain joins TRBV7-9 to TRBJ1-2; D gene ambiguous. The CDR3 runs 12 residues. V was pared by 4 bases and J by 8 bases, with 11 bases between. Germline CDR1 is SEHNR and CDR2 is FQNEAQ (reference sequence). CDR3 nucleotide sequence: TGTGCCAGCAGCTCCCGGGTGGGGGGCTACACCTTC. Translated: CASSSRVGGYTF.

The J gene is TRBJ1-6, the V gene TRBV5-4; D not resolved. The CDR3 has 13 amino acids. Trimming took off 4 bases at V and 8 bases at J, with 10 bases between the two ends. Germline V CDR1 and CDR2: SGHNT, YYREEE (reference sequence). The CDR3 here is CASSPRVDSPLHF. CDR3 sequence (DNA): TGTGCCAGCAGCCCTCGGGTGGATTCACCCCTCCACTTT.

V usage is TRBV4-1 and J usage is TRBJ2-3; weak D call: TRBD1 (5 bases). CDR3 length: 16 residues. The germline gives CDR1 MGHRA, CDR2 YSYEKL. The germline V and J ends were trimmed by 1 base and 3 bases, with 14 bases remaining between them. CDR3 sequence (DNA): TGCGCCAGCAGCCAAGGTCGTGGCAGGGTGACAGATACGCAGTATTTT. This gives the protein CASSQGRGRVTDTQYF.

CDR3 nucleotide sequence: TGTGCCAGCAGCCAGACTGAGGCGAGCTCCTACGAGCAGTACTTC. Translation: CASSQTEASSYEQYF. This sequence joins TRBV4-2 and TRBJ2-7; D is ambiguous. Trimming took off 3 bases at V and 0 bases at J, with 12 bases between the two ends. This CDR3 contains 15 residues. The germline V gene encodes CDR1 LGHNA and CDR2 YNFKEQ.

The gene calls are TRBV5-1 and TRBJ2-3; D is possibly TRBD1 (6 bases). Trimming removed 4 bases from V and 3 bases from J, with 18 bases in between. The CDR3 sequence is 16 residues long. Germline V gene sequence: CDR1 SGHRS, CDR2 YFSETQ. The CDR3 coding sequence is TGCGCCAGCAGCGGGGGAATACAGGGTGGGACAGATACGCAGTATTTT. This translates into CASSGGIQGGTDTQYF.